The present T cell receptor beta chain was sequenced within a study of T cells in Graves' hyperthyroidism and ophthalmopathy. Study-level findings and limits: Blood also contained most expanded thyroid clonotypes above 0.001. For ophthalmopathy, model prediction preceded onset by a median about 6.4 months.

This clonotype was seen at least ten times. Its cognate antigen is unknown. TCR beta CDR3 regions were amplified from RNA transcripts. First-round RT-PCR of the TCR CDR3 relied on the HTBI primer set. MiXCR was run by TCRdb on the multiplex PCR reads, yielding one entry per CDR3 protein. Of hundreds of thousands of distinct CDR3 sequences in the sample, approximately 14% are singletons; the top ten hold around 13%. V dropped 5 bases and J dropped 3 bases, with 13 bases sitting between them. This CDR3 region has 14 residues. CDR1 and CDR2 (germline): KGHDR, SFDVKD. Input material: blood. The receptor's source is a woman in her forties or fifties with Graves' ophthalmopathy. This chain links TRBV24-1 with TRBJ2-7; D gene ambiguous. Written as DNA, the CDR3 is TGTGCCACCAGTGGGTCATCACCCAACTACGAGCAGTACTTC. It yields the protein CATSGSSPNYEQYF.